Listed below are T cell receptor beta chains from one sample, sequenced in a study of human T cells and chemical hapten exposure. One entry per CDR3 protein, called by TCRdb with MiXCR from the RACE reads. The sample has 150,000 to 200,000 distinct CDR3 sequences; about a quarter are singletons. The starting material was whole blood, obtained in connection with sensitization to the hapten diphenylcyclopropenone (DPC). These receptors were collected from a woman younger than 30 with alopecia areata. Some clones in this sample may be carry-over from other donors' samples. The CDR3 runs from the conserved cysteine through the conserved F or W. D genes are given only for firm matches. Some rows have no size entry. The others give once, few or many, or a class for an expanded clone.

>TRBJ1-2|NA|TRBV18|15|few
CASSPAAEANYGYTF
TGTGCCAGCTCACCAGCGGCAGAAGCTAACTATGGCTACACCTTC
>TRBJ1-1|NA|TRBV7-2|14|NA
CASSWGPRGAEAFF
TGTGCCAGCAGCTGGGGACCGCGAGGGGCTGAAGCTTTCTTT
>TRBJ1-1|NA|TRBV29-1|12|NA
CSVTRGDTEAFF
TGCAGCGTAACAAGGGGGGACACTGAAGCTTTCTTT
>TRBJ2-1|NA|TRBV30|15|few
CAWTPVAVGYNEQFF
TGTGCCTGGACCCCTGTAGCGGTCGGATACAATGAGCAGTTCTTC
>TRBJ2-3|NA|TRBV7-2|14|NA
CASSTYLATDTQYF
TGTGCCAGCAGCACCTACTTAGCCACAGATACGCAGTATTTT
>TRBJ2-7|NA|TRBV7-9|14|NA
CASSPILGAYEQYF
TGTGCCAGCAGCCCCATATTGGGTGCCTACGAGCAGTACTTC
>TRBJ1-6|NA|TRBV4-1|16|many
CASSQDPGGLASPLHF
TGCGCCAGCAGCCAAGATCCCGGGGGCCTGGCTTCACCCCTCCACTTT
>TRBJ2-7|NA|TRBV14|17|few
CASSRPGGEKGYYEQYF
TGTGCCAGCAGCCGACCAGGCGGGGAAAAGGGCTACTACGAGCAGTACTTC
>TRBJ2-7|TRBD1|TRBV12-3/TRBV12-4|14|many
CASSFPHRGYEQYF
TGTGCCAGCAGTTTCCCTCACAGGGGCTACGAGCAGTACTTC
>TRBJ2-2|NA|TRBV29-1|13|few
CSAPSRGTGELFF
TGCAGCGCCCCAAGTAGGGGGACCGGGGAGCTGTTTTTT
>TRBJ1-5|NA|TRBV27|16|NA
CASRQYSGGAGQPQHF
TGTGCCAGCAGGCAATATTCGGGGGGGGCGGGTCAGCCCCAGCATTTT
>TRBJ1-4|NA|TRBV10-3|13|NA
CATRTPTNEKLFF
TGTGCCACCCGGACACCAACTAATGAAAAACTGTTTTTT
>TRBJ1-1|NA|TRBV4-2|17|NA
CASSRSPPPQLYTEAFF
TGTGCCAGCAGCCGGAGTCCCCCTCCGCAGCTCTACACTGAAGCTTTCTTT
>TRBJ2-2|NA|TRBV20-1|14|NA
CSVPGRTHTGELFF
TGCAGTGTCCCAGGACGGACACACACCGGGGAGCTGTTTTTT
>TRBJ2-3|NA|TRBV6-2/TRBV6-3|14|NA
CATLNWGSADTQYF
TGTGCCACCTTGAATTGGGGGAGTGCAGATACGCAGTATTTT
>TRBJ1-1|NA|TRBV6-6|14|NA
CASGPARSDTEAFF
TGTGCCAGCGGGCCCGCCCGATCGGACACTGAAGCTTTCTTT
>TRBJ1-6|NA|TRBV27|14|few
CASSPIPNRKALHF
TGTGCCAGCAGTCCCATCCCGAATAGGAAGGCCCTCCACTTT
>TRBJ1-2|NA|TRBV10-2|13|NA
CATSATGDYGYTF
TGCGCCACCTCAGCTACTGGGGACTATGGCTACACCTTC
>TRBJ2-1|NA|TRBV25-1|13|NA
CASSEYVGNEQFF
TGTGCCAGCAGTGAATATGTGGGAAATGAGCAGTTCTTC
>TRBJ2-1|TRBD2|TRBV4-1|17|NA
CASSRKGRGGSFDEQFF
TGCGCCAGCAGCCGTAAGGGGCGGGGGGGATCCTTTGATGAGCAGTTCTTC
>TRBJ1-4|NA|TRBV7-8|13|NA
CASSFLPNEKLFF
TGTGCCAGCAGCTTTCTCCCCAATGAAAAACTGTTTTTT
>TRBJ1-2|NA|TRBV19|15|few
CASEERGGVDYGYTF
TGTGCCAGTGAAGAACGGGGGGGGGTTGACTATGGCTACACCTTC
>TRBJ2-1|NA|TRBV29-1|11|few
CSVYLGDEQFF
TGCAGCGTCTATCTGGGGGATGAGCAGTTCTTC
>TRBJ1-6|NA|TRBV5-1|16|NA
CASSLAWDGFDSPLHF
TGCGCCAGCAGCCTGGCCTGGGACGGGTTTGATTCACCCCTCCACTTT
>TRBJ1-1|NA|TRBV27|17|many
CASSLWGRGGKNTEAFF
TGTGCCAGCAGCTTGTGGGGGCGAGGGGGGAAGAACACTGAAGCTTTCTTT
>TRBJ1-1|NA|TRBV18|13|NA
CASLGRVNTEAFF
TGTGCCAGCTTAGGACGGGTGAACACTGAAGCTTTCTTT
>TRBJ2-1|TRBD2|TRBV5-1|18|few
CASSFRAGGLNSYNEQFF
TGCGCCAGCAGCTTCCGAGCGGGAGGACTCAACTCCTACAATGAGCAGTTCTTC
>TRBJ1-5|NA|TRBV6-2/TRBV6-3|13|NA
CAKLGVSNQPQHF
TGTGCCAAACTGGGGGTGAGCAATCAGCCCCAGCATTTT
>TRBJ1-1|NA|TRBV6-2/TRBV6-3|12|NA
CASSRDPRKAFF
TGTGCCAGCAGTCGGGACCCCCGTAAAGCTTTCTTT
>TRBJ2-1|TRBD2|TRBV7-2|16|NA
CASSLVLAGRGGEQFF
TGTGCCAGCAGCTTAGTACTAGCGGGGAGAGGGGGTGAGCAGTTCTTC
>TRBJ2-2|NA|TRBV19|15|NA
CASSTLPTNTGELFF
TGTGCCAGTAGTACCCTCCCGACTAACACCGGGGAGCTGTTTTTT
>TRBJ1-1|NA|TRBV4-2|14|NA
CASSRRGQGTEAFF
TGTGCCAGCAGCCGGCGGGGCCAGGGGACTGAAGCTTTCTTT
>TRBJ2-7|NA|TRBV24-1|15|NA
CATRACRDTTYEQYF
TGTGCCACGAGGGCTTGCCGGGACACCACCTACGAGCAGTACTTC
>TRBJ2-7|NA|TRBV5-1|13|NA
CASSLERQYEQYF
TGCGCCAGCAGCCTGGAACGCCAGTACGAGCAGTACTTC
>TRBJ1-5|NA|TRBV6-2/TRBV6-3|13|NA
CASSTRSNQPQHF
TGTGCCAGCAGTACTCGATCCAATCAGCCCCAGCATTTT
>TRBJ2-7|TRBD1|TRBV4-3|15|many
CASSLEPGQTYEQYF
TGCGCCAGCAGCCTAGAACCGGGACAGACCTACGAGCAGTACTTC
>TRBJ2-3|TRBD2|TRBV6-2/TRBV6-3|18|few
CASTPLAGERTYRGTQYF
TGTGCCAGCACTCCCCTAGCGGGAGAACGGACCTACAGAGGGACGCAGTATTTT
>TRBJ2-7|NA|TRBV4-1|15|NA
CASSQEGRIPGEQYF
TGCGCCAGCAGCCAAGAGGGCAGGATCCCTGGCGAGCAGTACTTC
>TRBJ2-1|NA|TRBV20-1|15|few
CSARDVRGDYNEQFF
TGCAGTGCTAGAGATGTGCGGGGTGACTACAATGAGCAGTTCTTC
>TRBJ2-5|NA|TRBV4-3|17|NA
CASSQEPGATVSETQYF
TGCGCCAGCAGCCAAGAGCCTGGAGCGACGGTATCGGAGACCCAGTACTTC
>TRBJ2-5|TRBD2|TRBV20-1|14|NA
CSASPGGESETQYF
TGCAGTGCTAGCCCGGGGGGGGAGTCAGAGACCCAGTACTTC
>TRBJ1-1|NA|TRBV4-1|13|few
CASSPRVGTEAFF
TGCGCCAGCAGCCCTAGAGTAGGCACTGAAGCTTTCTTT
>TRBJ2-3|TRBD2|TRBV5-1|15|NA
CASSVAGGPTDTQYF
TGCGCCAGCAGTGTAGCGGGGGGGCCGACAGATACGCAGTATTTT
>TRBJ2-7|NA|TRBV28|14|NA
CATTDLERLTEQYF
TGTGCCACTACAGACCTAGAGCGGTTGACCGAGCAGTACTTC
>TRBJ2-4|TRBD1|TRBV4-1|15|NA
CASSQDHGTVNIQYF
TGCGCCAGCAGCCAAGATCACGGGACAGTCAACATTCAGTACTTC
>TRBJ2-1|TRBD2|TRBV7-8|18|NA
CASSHRTSGGLAYNEQFF
TGTGCCAGCAGCCACCGGACTAGCGGGGGTTTGGCCTACAATGAGCAGTTCTTC
>TRBJ2-1|NA|TRBV18|12|many
CASSPKMQGGIF
TGTGCCAGCTCACCAAAAATGCAGGGGGGGATCTTC
>TRBJ1-2|NA|TRBV20-1|8|few
CSAKGYTF
TGCAGTGCTAAGGGCTACACCTTC